In this sample, the clone carrying this T cell receptor beta chain turned up a few times. The antigen remains undetermined. The PCR used 60 Vbeta and 13 Jbeta primers. In the source study's methods: Roughly 81 million unique TCR beta chains, 9.5 million to 14 million shared, were counted in a later analysis. Sequenced by immunoSEQ multiplex PCR; TCRdb stores in-frame clones only, minus some. V, J and clone size were drawn from that table, and D and trimming were deduced from the DNA. The table includes 150,000 or so clones, 75% detected once. This entry comes from a study of cytomegalovirus exposure and HLA in healthy donors. Overall study findings and caveats: Reportedly, HLA-A and HLA-B alleles of most subjects were accurately predicted from TCR beta. There were several of the most significant clusters that appeared linked to common viral pathogens in a later analysis.

The source is a man aged 18-30 years in good health and CMV-seropositive. Sequencing input: PBMCs.

CDR3 amino acids: CASSDSQDTGELFF. CDR3 nucleotides: TGTGCCAGCAGTGACTCACAGGACACCGGGGAGCTGTTTTTT. V and J are TRBV6-4 and TRBJ2-2; TRBD1 is a possible D gene (5 bases). CDR1 and CDR2 (germline): MRHNA, SNTAGT. V lost 0 bases, J lost 3 bases, and 5 bases lay in between. The CDR3 is made up of 14 amino acids.